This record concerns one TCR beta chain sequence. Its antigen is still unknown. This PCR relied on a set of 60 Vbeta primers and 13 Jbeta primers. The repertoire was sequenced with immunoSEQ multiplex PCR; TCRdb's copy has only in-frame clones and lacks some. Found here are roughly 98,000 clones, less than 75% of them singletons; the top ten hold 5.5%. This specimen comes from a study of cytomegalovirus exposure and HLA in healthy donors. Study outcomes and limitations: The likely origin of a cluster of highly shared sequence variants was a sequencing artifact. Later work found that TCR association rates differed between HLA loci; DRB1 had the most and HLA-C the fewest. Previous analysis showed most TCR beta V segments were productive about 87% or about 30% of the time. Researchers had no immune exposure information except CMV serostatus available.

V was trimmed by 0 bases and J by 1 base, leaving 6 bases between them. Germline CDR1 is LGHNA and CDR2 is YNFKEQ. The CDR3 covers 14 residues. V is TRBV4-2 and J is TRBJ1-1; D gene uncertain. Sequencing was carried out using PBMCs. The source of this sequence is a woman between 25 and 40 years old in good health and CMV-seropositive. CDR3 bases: TGTGCCAGCAGCCAAGATATCGGGAACACTGAAGCTTTCTTT. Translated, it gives CASSQDIGNTEAFF.